Included here is one T cell receptor (beta chain) sequence, with context. Antigen specificity is unknown. CDR1 and CDR2 from the germline V gene are MNHEY and SMNVEV (reference sequence). Trimming cost V 0 bases and J 2 bases; bases outside gene matches: 13. CDR3 length: 20 amino acids. The sample originates from a study of shared clonotypes between healthy human individuals. Study-wide context: A couple of women and three men aged 18 to 49 made up the donors. Study-wide results and limits: Between a few donors, naive CD4 clonotypes were shared at a level of around 4.9%.

The genomic DNA of each subset was split evenly across several immunoSEQ plates. The authors' processing: For the immunoSEQ data, sequences were junction-only without quality scores, so filtering differed. The repertoire was sequenced with immunoSEQ multiplex PCR; TCRdb's copy has only in-frame clones and lacks some. D and trimming come from the DNA, and the V and J calls and clone size come from that table. This sample has 110,000 or so clones; under 70% occur once, and the top ten carry over 20%. Specimen: memory CD8+ T cells sorted from blood. The subset denotes: CD45RO+ cells pooled with CCR7-negative TemRA cells. This chain joins TRBV27 and TRBJ2-6; TRBD2 aligns across 7 bases. The receptor was isolated from a woman aged 25 to 39 in good health. The CDR3 DNA sequence: TGTGCCAGCAGTTTATCGGCACTAGCGAGATACTCCGCTGGGGCCAACGTCCTGACTTTC. Encoded protein: CASSLSALARYSAGANVLTF.